One sample yielded the 18 T cell receptor beta chains listed below, sequenced in a study of CD4 T cells in relation to SARS-CoV-2 and coronaviruses (dated by TCRdb to about 2021). These TCRs' antigens remain unknown. Receptor libraries were prepared by the immunoSEQ multiplex PCR assay. TCRdb stores this immuneACCESS table with in-frame sequences only. Part of the clones is absent; in the studies checked, under half of the shortfall reflects unresolved V genes, and no reason is known for the rest. The table for this sample lists tens of thousands of clones; about 80% of them were counted only once. 25% to 30% of the sample is held by the ten biggest clonotypes. CD4+ T cells from unexposed donors were collected before the COVID-19 pandemic (2011-2018). The EasySep CD4+ T cell isolation kit was used to isolate CD4+ T cells once the cultures had run for approximately ten days. Sequences were obtained from CD4+ T cells from PBMCs, cultured in vitro. These TCRs come from a human donor in good health.

The chain combines TRBV18 with TRBJ2-3; D is undetermined. Trimming took off 3 bases at V and 2 bases at J, with 9 bases between the two ends. In germline, CDR1 is KGHSH, CDR2 LQKENI. The CDR3 is 14 residues long. CDR3 loop: CASSPELLTDTQYF. CDR3 DNA sequence: TGTGCCAGCTCACCGGAACTCCTCACAGATACGCAGTATTTT. Full variable domain (missing parts from reference TRBV18 and TRBJ2-3): NAGVMQNPRHLVRRRGQEARLRCSPMKGHSHVYWYRQLPEEGLKFMVYLQKENIIDESGMPKERFSAEFPKEGPSILRIQQVVRGDSAAYFCASSPELLTDTQYFGPGTRLTVL.

This sequence joins TRBV3-1 (or the pseudogene TRBV3-2) and TRBJ1-5; unclear D gene. The germline gives CDR1 LGHDT, CDR2 YNNKEL (reference sequence). The V gene lost 4 bases and the J gene lost 6 bases, with 10 bases spanning the gap. The CDR3 sequence is 13 residues long. This CDR3 reads CASSRRESQPQHF. In DNA, the CDR3 is TGTGCCAGCAGCCGGAGGGAAAGTCAGCCCCAGCATTTT.

This clone was found a few times. The V and J genes are TRBV3-1 (or the pseudogene TRBV3-2) and TRBJ2-7; D not certain. CDR1 LGHDT and CDR2 YNNKEL come from the germline V gene (reference sequence). Trimming took 1 base from V and 3 from J, leaving 4 bases between them. The CDR3 is 12 residues long. CDR3 region: CASSQGIYEQYF. The DNA of the CDR3 is TGTGCCAGCAGCCAAGGCATCTACGAGCAGTACTTC.

This clone was observed once. The chain uses TRBV9 and TRBJ2-5; 9 nucleotides align to TRBD1. The CDR3 is 14 residues long. Germline V gene sequence: CDR1 SGDLS, CDR2 YYNGEE. J was trimmed by 5 bases and V by 3 bases; bases with no gene match: 5. CDR3 sequence reads: CASSAGTGRETQYF. CDR3 coding DNA: TGTGCCAGCAGCGCAGGGACAGGGCGGGAGACCCAGTACTTC. Full variable domain (missing parts from reference TRBV9 and TRBJ2-5): DSGVTQTPKHLITATGQRVTLRCSPRSGDLSVYWYQQSLDQGLQFLIQYYNGEERAKGNILERFSAQQFPDLHSELNLSSLELGDSALYFCASSAGTGRETQYFGPGTRLLVL.

J is TRBJ1-1 and V is TRBV10-3; maybe TRBD1 (5 bases). Germline CDR1 and CDR2: ENHRY and SYGVKD. V lost 3 bases to trimming and J lost 0 bases, with 11 bases between them. The CDR3 is made up of 15 amino acids. The chain's CDR3 is CAISESGVVNTEAFF. The CDR3 bases are TGTGCCATCAGTGAATCGGGGGTGGTGAACACTGAAGCTTTCTTT.

This rearrangement joins TRBV30 to TRBJ2-5; TRBD1 agrees at 7 bases. CDR3 length: 13 residues. Germline-derived CDR1 and CDR2 are GTSNPN and SVGIG (reference sequence). The V segment lost 3 bases and the J segment 5 bases; nucleotides outside the gene matches: 6. CDR3 DNA sequence: TGTGCCTGGAGGGGGACGGACAGGGAGACCCAGTACTTC. This sequence encodes CAWRGTDRETQYF.

This rearrangement joins TRBV6-5 to TRBJ1-4, with D hard to call. The CDR3 is 14 residues long. Germline CDR1 is MNHEY and CDR2 is SVGAGI. V was pared by 8 bases and J by 8 bases, with 18 bases between. CDR3 sequence reads: CASEGGHGEEKLFF. The CDR3 DNA reads as TGTGCCAGCGAAGGAGGTCACGGGGAAGAAAAACTGTTTTTT.

V gene TRBV2 combines with J gene TRBJ2-7, with TRBD2 as a possible D gene (5 bases). The V end was cut by 6 bases, the J end by 2 bases, with 17 bases between. CDR3 length equals 15 residues. Per germline, CDR1 SNHLY and CDR2 FYNNEI. DNA of the CDR3: TGTGCCAGCAGCCGAGGCGGGCCGGGCACCTACGAGCAGTACTTC. Protein product: CASSRGGPGTYEQYF. Full variable domain (rest looked up from reference TRBV2 and TRBJ2-7): EPEVTQTPSHQVTQMGQEVILRCVPISNHLYFYWYRQILGQKVEFLVSFYNNEISEKSEIFDDQFSVERPDGSNFTLKIRSTKLEDSAMYFCASSRGGPGTYEQYFGPGTRLTVT.

The chain recombines TRBV5-1 with TRBJ1-4, with D possibly TRBD1 on 5 matching bases. Trimming removed 0 bases from V and 2 bases from J, with 14 bases in between. The CDR3 length is 17 residues. Germline V gene sequence: CDR1 SGHRS, CDR2 YFSETQ. The CDR3 nucleotides are TGCGCCAGCAGCTTGGTGAGGGGAGAAGGGACTAATGAAAAACTGTTTTTT. Its translation: CASSLVRGEGTNEKLFF.

The chain joins TRBV6-1 to TRBJ1-2, with D uncertain. The CDR3 loop spans 14 amino acids. CDR1 and CDR2 from the germline V gene are MNHNS and SASEGT. V was trimmed by 3 bases and J by 1 base, leaving 9 bases between them. In DNA form, the CDR3 reads TGTGCCAGCAGTGATCCAGCGGTTAACTATGGCTACACCTTC. Translation gives CASSDPAVNYGYTF.

V is TRBV5-6 and J is TRBJ1-6; no firm D call. V gave up 0 bases and J gave up 7 bases, with 11 bases separating them. The CDR3 loop spans 15 amino acids. Germline V gene data show CDR1 as SGHDT and CDR2 as YYEEEE. The CDR3 nucleotides are TGTGCCAGCAGCTTGGCCCTCGCGGCAAATTCACCCCTCCACTTT. Residues: CASSLALAANSPLHF.

This clone has just a few counts. The rearrangement joins TRBV14 to TRBJ1-6; D is undetermined. From germline, CDR1 is SGHDN and CDR2 FVKESK. CDR3 size: 14 residues. Trimming cost V 4 bases and J 6 bases, with 10 bases left between them. The CDR3 loop is CASSLVLGNSPLHF. DNA of the CDR3: TGTGCCAGCAGCCTGGTCCTGGGTAATTCACCCCTCCACTTT. The whole variable domain, filled in from reference TRBV14 and TRBJ1-6, reads EAGVTQFPSHSVIEKGQTVTLRCDPISGHDNLYWYRRVMGKEIKFLLHFVKESKQDESGMPNNRFLAERTGGTYSTLKVQPAELEDSGVYFCASSLVLGNSPLHFGNGTRLTVT.

The CDR3 DNA follows: TGTGCCAGCTCAGGACAGGGTCTAGATGGCTACACCTTC. It translates to CASSGQGLDGYTF. V gene TRBV18 combines with J gene TRBJ1-2; 8 bases line up with TRBD1. This CDR3 is 13 amino acids long. Germline V CDR1 and CDR2: KGHSH, LQKENI. Germline trimming cut 5 bases from V and 6 bases from J; bases unmatched to any gene: 5.

This chain uses TRBV19 with TRBJ2-1; 9 bases are shared with TRBD2. V lost 5 bases to trimming and J lost 1 base; unmatched junction nucleotides: 12. Germline CDR1 is LNHDA and CDR2 is SQIVND (reference sequence). This CDR3 spans 18 amino acids. The DNA for the CDR3 is TGTGCCAGTAGTCACGGGGGTAGCGGGAGCCCGTCCTACAATGAGCAGTTCTTC. It yields the protein CASSHGGSGSPSYNEQFF.

V is TRBV19 and J is TRBJ1-2; D is uncertain. This CDR3 has 15 residues. The V and J ends lost 1 base and 1 base respectively, with 10 bases between them. The germline V gene encodes CDR1 LNHDA and CDR2 SQIVND (reference sequence). CDR3 bases: TGTGCCAGTAGTATAGGGGCAGAGCATAACTATGGCTACACCTTC. Protein sequence: CASSIGAEHNYGYTF.

The sample holds one count of this clone. The chain joins TRBV5-6 to TRBJ2-1, with D possibly matching TRBD2 (7 bases). The CDR3 loop spans 14 amino acids. V lost 3 bases and J lost 8, with 15 bases in between. Germline V gene lookup returns CDR1 SGHDT and CDR2 YYEEEE. CDR3 DNA sequence: TGTGCCAGCAGCTCCTTAAGGGGGGGGGATGAGCAGTTCTTC. Translated: CASSSLRGGDEQFF.

This chain links TRBV10-2 with TRBJ2-5; the D is unclear. Germline V gene sequence: CDR1 WSHSY, CDR2 SAAADI. CDR3 size: 13 residues. The ends were cut back, 3 bases at V and 2 bases at J, with 7 bases in the middle. For the CDR3, the DNA is TGCGCCAGCAGTGAATCGATTCAAGAGACCCAGTACTTC. Protein: CASSESIQETQYF.

The chain has TRBV24-1 and TRBJ2-1; TRBD2 matches at 13 bases. The length of the CDR3 is 18 residues. With 4 bases clipped from V and 12 bases from J, the junction kept 17 bases outside the gene matches. Per germline, CDR1 KGHDR and CDR2 SFDVKD. The CDR3 protein is CATSETTTGTSGDGGQFF. CDR3 sequence (DNA): TGTGCCACCAGTGAGACGACAACCGGGACTAGCGGGGACGGAGGGCAGTTCTTC.